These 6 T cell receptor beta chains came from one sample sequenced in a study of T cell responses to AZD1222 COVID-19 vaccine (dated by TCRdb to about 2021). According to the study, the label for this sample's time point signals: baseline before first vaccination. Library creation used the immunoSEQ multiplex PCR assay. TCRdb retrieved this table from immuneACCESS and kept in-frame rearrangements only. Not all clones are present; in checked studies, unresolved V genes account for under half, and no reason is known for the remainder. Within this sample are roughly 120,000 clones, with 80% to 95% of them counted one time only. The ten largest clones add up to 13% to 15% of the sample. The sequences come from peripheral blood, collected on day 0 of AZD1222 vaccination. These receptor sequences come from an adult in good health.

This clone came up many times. CDR3 region: CASLTGASANYGYTF. CDR3 sequence (DNA): TGTGCCAGCTTGACAGGGGCTTCAGCTAACTATGGCTACACCTTC. V usage is TRBV19 and J usage is TRBJ1-2, with 8 bases that match TRBD1. Trimming cost V 9 bases and J 0 bases; bases outside gene matches: 9. Germline assignment: CDR1 LNHDA and CDR2 SQIVND (reference sequence). The CDR3 is 15 amino acids. Full variable domain (outside the CDR3, taken from reference TRBV19 and TRBJ1-2): DGGITQSPKYLFRKEGQNVTLSCEQNLNHDAMYWYRQDPGQGLRLIYYSQIVNDFQKGDIAEGYSVSREKKESFPLTVTSAQKNPTAFYLCASLTGASANYGYTFGSGTRLTVV.

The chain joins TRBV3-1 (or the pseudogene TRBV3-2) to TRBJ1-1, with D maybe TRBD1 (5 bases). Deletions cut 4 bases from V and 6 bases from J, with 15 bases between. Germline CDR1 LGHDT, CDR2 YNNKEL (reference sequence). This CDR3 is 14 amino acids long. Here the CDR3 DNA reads TGTGCCAGCAGCCCTCGGGCGGGAGGGGCTGAAGCTTTCTTT. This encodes CASSPRAGGAEAFF.

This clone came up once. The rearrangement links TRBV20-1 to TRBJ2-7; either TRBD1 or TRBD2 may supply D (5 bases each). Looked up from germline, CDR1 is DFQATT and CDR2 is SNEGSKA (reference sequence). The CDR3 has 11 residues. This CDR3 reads CMGVTGREQYF. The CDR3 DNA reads TGCATGGGCGTCACGGGGCGCGAGCAGTACTTC.

The DNA of the CDR3 is TGTGCCAGCAGTTTAAGGACAGGGAGTGTGAACACTGAAGCTTTCTTT. Its translation is CASSLRTGSVNTEAFF. The gene calls are TRBV27 and TRBJ1-1, with 8 nucleotides matching TRBD1. Looked up from germline, CDR1 is MNHEY and CDR2 is SMNVEV (reference sequence). The CDR3 is 16 residues long. The ends lost 2 bases at V and 0 bases at J; junction bases unmatched: 5.

CDR3 protein: CASSVAQAGTEAFF. In DNA, the CDR3 is TGTGCCAGCAGCGTAGCTCAAGCTGGAACTGAAGCTTTCTTT. V is TRBV9 and J is TRBJ1-1; D gene unclear. CDR1 is SGDLS, CDR2 YYNGEE, per germline. V was trimmed by 0 bases and J by 5 bases, leaving 11 bases between them. There are 14 residues in the CDR3.

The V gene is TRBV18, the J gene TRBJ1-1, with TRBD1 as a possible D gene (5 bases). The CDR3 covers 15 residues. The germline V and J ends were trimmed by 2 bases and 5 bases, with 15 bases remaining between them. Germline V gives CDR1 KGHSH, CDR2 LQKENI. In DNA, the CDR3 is TGTGCCAGCTCACCAGTCGTGGGCGGGGGGACTGAAGCTTTCTTT. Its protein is CASSPVVGGGTEAFF. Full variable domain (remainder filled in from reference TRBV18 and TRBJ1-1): NAGVMQNPRHLVRRRGQEARLRCSPMKGHSHVYWYRQLPEEGLKFMVYLQKENIIDESGMPKERFSAEFPKEGPSILRIQQVVRGDSAAYFCASSPVVGGGTEAFFGQGTRLTVV.